This TCR beta chain was identified in a study of regulatory T cells. Whole-study results and caveats: Compared with autologous conventional CD4+ cells and control regulatory cells, CD3G-deficient regulatory T cells showed reduced diversity. Unique productive TRB reads were about tenfold lower in patient Treg samples than controls.

Regarding this clone: Its antigen is unidentified.

Germline V gene data show CDR1 as MNHNY and CDR2 as SVGAGI (reference sequence). This CDR3 region has 14 residues. V was trimmed by 2 bases and J by 3 bases, leaving 11 bases between them. The primer mix had 52 TRBV and 13 TRBJ primers. Generated by immunoSEQ multiplex PCR, the TCRdb table keeps only in-frame clones and is missing some. The sample holds some 6,100 clones, more than 80% seen once. J is TRBJ2-7 and V is TRBV6-6; D remains unclear. Sequenced sample: CD4+ Tregs sorted from blood. The clonotype was recovered from a person between 18 and 35 years old with CD3G deficiency. The CDR3 loop is CASSYGGFDYEQYF. The DNA of the CDR3 is TGTGCCAGCAGTTACGGCGGTTTCGACTACGAGCAGTACTTC.